This TCR beta chain was sequenced in a study of identical twins. TCRdb processed the 5' RACE reads anew with MiXCR; each CDR3 protein has one entry. The repertoire holds about 470,000 distinct CDR3 sequences, with 20% to 25% as singletons. The CDR3 extends over 12 amino acids. V dropped 2 bases and J dropped 5 bases, with 6 bases sitting between them. Germline V gene lookup returns CDR1 SGHVS and CDR2 FQNEAQ. A further study also used this sample, focusing on T cells expressing NK-cell markers. That study adds: Dominant NKG2C+ clonotypes were found to form about 1.0-8% of CD8+ T cells in six donors.

Sequences were obtained from CD4+ T cells sorted from blood. The sequence came from a woman under 30 in good health. The chain employs TRBV7-8 and TRBJ2-5; D not certain. The CDR3 loop reads CASSLHRETQYF. Written as DNA, the CDR3 is TGTGCCAGCAGCTTACATCGGGAGACCCAGTACTTC.